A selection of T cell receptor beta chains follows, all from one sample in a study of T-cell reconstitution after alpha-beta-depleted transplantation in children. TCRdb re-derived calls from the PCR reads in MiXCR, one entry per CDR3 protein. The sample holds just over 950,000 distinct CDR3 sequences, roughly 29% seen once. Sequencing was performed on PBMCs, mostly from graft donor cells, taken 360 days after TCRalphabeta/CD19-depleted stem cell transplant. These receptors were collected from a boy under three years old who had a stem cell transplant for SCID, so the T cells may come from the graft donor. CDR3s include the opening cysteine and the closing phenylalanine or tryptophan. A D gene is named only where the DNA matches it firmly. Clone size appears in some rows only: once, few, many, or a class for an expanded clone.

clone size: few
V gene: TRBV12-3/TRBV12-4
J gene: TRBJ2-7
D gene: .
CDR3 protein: CASSHPRVGFYEQYF
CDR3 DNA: TGTGCCAGCAGCCACCCACGAGTGGGATTCTACGAGCAGTACTTC

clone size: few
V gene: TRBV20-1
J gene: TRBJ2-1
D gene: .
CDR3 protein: CSARDHREGPYNEQFF
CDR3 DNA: TGCAGTGCTAGAGACCACAGGGAGGGGCCTTACAATGAGCAGTTCTTC

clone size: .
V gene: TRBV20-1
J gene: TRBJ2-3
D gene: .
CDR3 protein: CSAPLWGSGTDTQYF
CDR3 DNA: TGCAGTGCCCCCCTGTGGGGTTCGGGTACAGATACGCAGTATTTT

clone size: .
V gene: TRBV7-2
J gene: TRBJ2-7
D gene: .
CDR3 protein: CASSPIGREQYF
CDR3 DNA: TGTGCCAGCAGCCCCATAGGGCGCGAGCAGTACTTC

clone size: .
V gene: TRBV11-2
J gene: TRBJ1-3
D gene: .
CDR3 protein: CASSLVTLTGFSGNTIYF
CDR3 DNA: TGTGCCAGCAGCTTAGTAACCCTAACAGGGTTCTCTGGAAACACCATATATTTT

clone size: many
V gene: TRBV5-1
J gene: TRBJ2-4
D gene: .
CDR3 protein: CASSLGQGIAKNIQYF
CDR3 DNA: TGCGCCAGCAGCTTAGGGCAGGGGATAGCCAAAAACATTCAGTACTTC

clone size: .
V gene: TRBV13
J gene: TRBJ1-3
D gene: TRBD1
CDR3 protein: CASSLWTGLNTIYF
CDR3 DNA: TGTGCCAGCAGCTTATGGACAGGGCTAAACACCATATATTTT

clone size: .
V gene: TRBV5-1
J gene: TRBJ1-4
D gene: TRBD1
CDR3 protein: CASSLDRGEEKLFF
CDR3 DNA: TGCGCCAGCAGCTTGGACAGGGGGGAGGAAAAACTGTTTTTT

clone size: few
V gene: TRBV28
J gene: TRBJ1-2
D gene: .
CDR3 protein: CASSTGTNANYGYTF
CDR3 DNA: TGTGCCAGCAGTACCGGGACAAACGCTAACTATGGCTACACCTTC

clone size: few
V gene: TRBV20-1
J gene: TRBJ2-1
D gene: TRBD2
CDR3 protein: CSASFHGGYNEQFF
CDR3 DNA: TGCAGTGCTAGTTTTCACGGGGGGTACAATGAGCAGTTCTTC

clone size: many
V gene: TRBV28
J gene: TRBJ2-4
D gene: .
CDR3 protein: CASSFFKGNIQYF
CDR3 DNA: TGTGCCAGCAGTTTTTTCAAGGGAAACATTCAGTACTTC

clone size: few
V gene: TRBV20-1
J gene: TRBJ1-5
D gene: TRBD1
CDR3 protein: CSARAQGAYSNQPQHF
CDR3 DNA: TGCAGTGCTAGGGCTCAGGGGGCTTATAGCAATCAGCCCCAGCATTTT

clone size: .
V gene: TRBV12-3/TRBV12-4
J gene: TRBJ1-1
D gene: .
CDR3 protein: CASRTKGHKGYEAFF
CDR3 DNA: TGTGCCAGCAGAACTAAAGGACATAAGGGGTATGAAGCTTTCTTT

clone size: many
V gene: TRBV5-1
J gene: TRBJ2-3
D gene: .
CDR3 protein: CASSLWAVTDTQYF
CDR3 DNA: TGCGCCAGCAGCTTGTGGGCAGTCACAGATACGCAGTATTTT

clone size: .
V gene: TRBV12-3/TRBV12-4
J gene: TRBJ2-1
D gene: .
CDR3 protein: CASSLHSGTNEQFF
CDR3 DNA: TGTGCCAGCAGTTTACATAGCGGAACCAATGAGCAGTTCTTC

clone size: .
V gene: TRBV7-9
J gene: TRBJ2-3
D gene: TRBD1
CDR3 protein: CASSWTGVGVTDTQYF
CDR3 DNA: TGTGCCAGCAGCTGGACAGGGGTTGGAGTGACAGATACGCAGTATTTT

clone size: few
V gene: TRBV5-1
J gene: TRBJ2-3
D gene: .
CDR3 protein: CASSQGLDTDTQYF
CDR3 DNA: TGCGCCAGCAGCCAGGGACTTGACACAGATACGCAGTATTTT

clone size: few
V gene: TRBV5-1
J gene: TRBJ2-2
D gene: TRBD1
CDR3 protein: CASMGQGRTGELFF
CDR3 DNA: TGCGCCAGCATGGGACAGGGGAGGACCGGGGAGCTGTTTTTT

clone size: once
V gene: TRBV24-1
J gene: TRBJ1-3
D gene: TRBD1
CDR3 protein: CATPTLTGGEDGNTIYF
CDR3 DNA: TGTGCCACCCCCACCCTAACAGGGGGCGAAGATGGAAACACCATATATTTT

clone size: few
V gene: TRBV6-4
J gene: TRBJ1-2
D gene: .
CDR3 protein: CASSASVYGYTF
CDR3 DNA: TGTGCCAGCAGTGCTTCTGTCTATGGCTACACCTTC

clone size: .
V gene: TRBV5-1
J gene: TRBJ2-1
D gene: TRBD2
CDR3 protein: CASSPLLAGRRSYNEQFF
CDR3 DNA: TGCGCCAGCAGCCCCCTACTAGCGGGCCGGAGGTCCTACAATGAGCAGTTCTTC

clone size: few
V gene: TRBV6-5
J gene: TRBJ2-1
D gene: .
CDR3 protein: CASSYSAPFSYNEQFF
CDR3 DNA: TGTGCCAGCAGTTACTCGGCGCCCTTCTCCTACAATGAGCAGTTCTTC

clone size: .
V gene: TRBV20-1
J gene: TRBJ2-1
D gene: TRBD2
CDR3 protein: CSARRTSGNNEQFF
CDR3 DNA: TGCAGTGCTAGACGGACTAGCGGGAACAATGAGCAGTTCTTC

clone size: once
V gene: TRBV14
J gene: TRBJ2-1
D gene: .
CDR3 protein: CASSQDSRPYNEQFF
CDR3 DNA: TGTGCCAGCAGCCAAGATTCCAGGCCCTACAATGAGCAGTTCTTC

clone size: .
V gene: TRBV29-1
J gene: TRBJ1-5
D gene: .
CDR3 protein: CSVVGQHLLQHF
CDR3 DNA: TGCAGCGTTGTCGGTCAGCATCTCCTCCAGCATTTT

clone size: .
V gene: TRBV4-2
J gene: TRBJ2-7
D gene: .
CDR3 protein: CASSLWDGTKEQYF
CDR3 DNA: TGTGCCAGCAGCCTGTGGGATGGGACGAAAGAGCAGTACTTC

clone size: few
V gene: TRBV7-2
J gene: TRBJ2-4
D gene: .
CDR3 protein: CASSLSRVPPKNIQYF
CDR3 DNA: TGTGCCAGCAGCTTAAGCAGGGTTCCCCCCAAAAACATTCAGTACTTC

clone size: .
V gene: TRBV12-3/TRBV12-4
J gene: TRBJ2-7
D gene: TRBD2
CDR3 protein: CASSPPGLAGREQYF
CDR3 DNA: TGTGCCAGCAGTCCGCCGGGACTAGCGGGGCGCGAGCAGTACTTC

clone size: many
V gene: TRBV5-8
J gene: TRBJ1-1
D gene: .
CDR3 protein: CASSLGHNKNTEAFF
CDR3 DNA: TGTGCCAGCAGCTTGGGGCATAACAAGAACACTGAAGCTTTCTTT

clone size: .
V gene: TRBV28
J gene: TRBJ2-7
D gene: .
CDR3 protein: CASSPAGVTSYEQYF
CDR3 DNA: TGTGCCAGCAGTCCCGCAGGGGTTACGTCCTACGAGCAGTACTTC

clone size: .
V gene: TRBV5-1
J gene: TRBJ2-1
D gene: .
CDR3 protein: CASGQGVDYEQFF
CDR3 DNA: TGCGCCAGCGGGCAGGGAGTAGATTATGAGCAGTTCTTC

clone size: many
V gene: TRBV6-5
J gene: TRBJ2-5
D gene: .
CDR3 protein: CASSYSIGLQETQYF
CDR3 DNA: TGTGCCAGCAGTTACTCGATCGGTCTACAAGAGACCCAGTACTTC

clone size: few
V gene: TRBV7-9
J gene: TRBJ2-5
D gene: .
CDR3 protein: CASSTSVGIQYF
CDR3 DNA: TGTGCCAGCTCGACTTCGGTGGGAATCCAGTACTTC

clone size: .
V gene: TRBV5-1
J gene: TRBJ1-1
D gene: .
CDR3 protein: CASGRTVNTEAFF
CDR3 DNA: TGCGCCAGCGGTAGGACAGTGAACACTGAAGCTTTCTTT

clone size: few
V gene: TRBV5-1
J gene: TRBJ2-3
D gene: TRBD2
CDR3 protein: CASSLGLAGGPADTQYF
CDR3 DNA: TGCGCCAGCAGCTTGGGACTAGCGGGGGGGCCGGCAGATACGCAGTATTTT

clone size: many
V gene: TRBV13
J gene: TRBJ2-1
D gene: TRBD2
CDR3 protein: CASSLVPGVAGYGNEQFF
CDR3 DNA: TGTGCCAGCAGCTTAGTGCCCGGAGTAGCGGGGTATGGGAATGAGCAGTTCTTC

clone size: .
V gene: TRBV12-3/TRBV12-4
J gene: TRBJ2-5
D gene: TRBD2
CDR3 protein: CASSSGLAGGRETQYF
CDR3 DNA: TGTGCCAGCAGTTCGGGACTAGCGGGGGGGCGAGAGACCCAGTACTTC

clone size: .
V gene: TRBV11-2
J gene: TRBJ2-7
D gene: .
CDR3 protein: CASSLLQGPPYEQYF
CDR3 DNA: TGTGCCAGCAGCTTATTACAGGGCCCTCCCTACGAGCAGTACTTC

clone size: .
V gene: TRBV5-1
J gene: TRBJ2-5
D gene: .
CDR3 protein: CASTDPEQETQYF
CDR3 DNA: TGCGCCAGCACTGACCCGGAACAAGAGACCCAGTACTTC

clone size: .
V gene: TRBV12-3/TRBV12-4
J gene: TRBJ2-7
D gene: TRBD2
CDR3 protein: CASSLVGGGYAYEQYF
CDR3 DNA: TGTGCCAGCAGTTTAGTCGGGGGGGGATACGCCTACGAGCAGTACTTC

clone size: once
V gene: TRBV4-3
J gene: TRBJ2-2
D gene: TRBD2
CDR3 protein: CASSQDRAGGPTGELFF
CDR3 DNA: TGCGCCAGCAGCCAAGACCGGGCGGGGGGGCCCACCGGGGAGCTGTTTTTT

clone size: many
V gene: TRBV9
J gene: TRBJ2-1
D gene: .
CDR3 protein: CASSNSGGPYNEQFF
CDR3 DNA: TGTGCCAGCAGCAATTCCGGGGGGCCCTACAATGAGCAGTTCTTC

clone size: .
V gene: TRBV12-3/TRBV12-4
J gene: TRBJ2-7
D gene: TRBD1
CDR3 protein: CASKPGQQAYEQYF
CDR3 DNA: TGTGCCAGCAAACCGGGACAGCAAGCCTACGAGCAGTACTTC

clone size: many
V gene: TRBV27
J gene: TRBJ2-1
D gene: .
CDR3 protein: CASSPSRGGPHYNEQFF
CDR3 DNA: TGTGCCAGCAGTCCTTCCAGGGGGGGCCCCCATTACAATGAGCAGTTCTTC

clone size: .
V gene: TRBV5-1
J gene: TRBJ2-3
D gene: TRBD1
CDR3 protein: CASSSMLGQGTLTDTQYF
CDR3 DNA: TGCGCCAGCAGCTCTATGTTGGGACAGGGGACCCTCACAGATACGCAGTATTTT

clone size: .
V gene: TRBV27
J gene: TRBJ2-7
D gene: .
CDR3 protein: CASSPLSLGEQYF
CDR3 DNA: TGTGCCAGCAGTCCCCTCTCCCTCGGGGAGCAGTACTTC

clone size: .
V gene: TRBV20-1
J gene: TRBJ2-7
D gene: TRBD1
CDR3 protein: CSASPPGQGYEQYF
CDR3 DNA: TGCAGTGCTAGCCCACCGGGACAGGGCTACGAGCAGTACTTC

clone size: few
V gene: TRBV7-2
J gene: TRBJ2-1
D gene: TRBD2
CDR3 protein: CASSTGLTYNEQFF
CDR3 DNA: TGTGCCAGCAGCACGGGACTAACGTACAATGAGCAGTTCTTC